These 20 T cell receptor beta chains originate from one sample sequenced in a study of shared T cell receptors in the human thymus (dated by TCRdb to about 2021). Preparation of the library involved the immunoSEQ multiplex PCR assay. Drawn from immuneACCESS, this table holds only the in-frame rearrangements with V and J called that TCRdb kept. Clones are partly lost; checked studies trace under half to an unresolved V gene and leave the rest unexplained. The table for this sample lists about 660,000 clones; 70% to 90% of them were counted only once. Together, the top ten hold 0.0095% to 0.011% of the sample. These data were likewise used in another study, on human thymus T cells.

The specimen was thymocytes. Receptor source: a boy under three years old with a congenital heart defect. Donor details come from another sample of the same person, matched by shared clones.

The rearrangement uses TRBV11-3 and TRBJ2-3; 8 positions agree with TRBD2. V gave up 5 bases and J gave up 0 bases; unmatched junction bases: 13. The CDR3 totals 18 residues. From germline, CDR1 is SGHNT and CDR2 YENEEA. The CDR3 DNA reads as TGTGCCAGCAGCCCCCCCAACCGGGGGGGGCGCAGCACAGATACGCAGTATTTT. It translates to CASSPPNRGGRSTDTQYF.

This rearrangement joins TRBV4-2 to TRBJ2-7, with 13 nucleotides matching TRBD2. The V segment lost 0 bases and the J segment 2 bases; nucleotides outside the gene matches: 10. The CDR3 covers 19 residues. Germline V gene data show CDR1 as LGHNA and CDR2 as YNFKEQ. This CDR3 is CASSQDRYGLAGAAYEQYF. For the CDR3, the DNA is TGTGCCAGCAGCCAAGATCGCTATGGACTAGCGGGAGCGGCCTACGAGCAGTACTTC.

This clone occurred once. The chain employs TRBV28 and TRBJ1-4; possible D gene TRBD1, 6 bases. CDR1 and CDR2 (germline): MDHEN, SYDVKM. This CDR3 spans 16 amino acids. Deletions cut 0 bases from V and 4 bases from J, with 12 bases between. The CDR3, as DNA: TGTGCCAGCAGTTTATGCCCCGACAGGATTAATGAAAAACTGTTTTTT. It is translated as CASSLCPDRINEKLFF.

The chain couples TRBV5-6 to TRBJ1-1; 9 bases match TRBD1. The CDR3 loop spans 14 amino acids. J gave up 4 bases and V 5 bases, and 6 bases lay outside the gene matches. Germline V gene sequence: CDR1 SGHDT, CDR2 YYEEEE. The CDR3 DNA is TGTGCCAGCAGAGGGAGGACAGGGGTCACTGAAGCTTTCTTT. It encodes CASRGRTGVTEAFF.

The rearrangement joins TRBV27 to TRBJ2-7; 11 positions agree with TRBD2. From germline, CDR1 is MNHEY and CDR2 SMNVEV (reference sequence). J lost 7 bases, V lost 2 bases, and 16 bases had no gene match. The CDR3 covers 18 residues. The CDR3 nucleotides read TGTGCCAGCAGTTTACCCTCGACTAGCGGGATGCCCTTGGGTGAGCAGTACTTC. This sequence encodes CASSLPSTSGMPLGEQYF.

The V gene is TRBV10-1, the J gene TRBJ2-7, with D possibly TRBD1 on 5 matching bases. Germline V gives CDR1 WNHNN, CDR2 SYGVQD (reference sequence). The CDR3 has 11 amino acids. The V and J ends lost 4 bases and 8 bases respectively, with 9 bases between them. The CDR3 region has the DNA TGCGCCAGCAGTGGGGGCTTCCAGCAGTACTTC. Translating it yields CASSGGFQQYF.

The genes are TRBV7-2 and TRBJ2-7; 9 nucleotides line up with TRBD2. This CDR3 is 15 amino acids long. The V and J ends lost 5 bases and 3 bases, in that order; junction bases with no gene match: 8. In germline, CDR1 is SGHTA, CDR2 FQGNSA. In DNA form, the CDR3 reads TGTGCCAGCAGCATATCTAGCGGGACGTACTACGAGCAGTACTTC. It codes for CASSISSGTYYEQYF.

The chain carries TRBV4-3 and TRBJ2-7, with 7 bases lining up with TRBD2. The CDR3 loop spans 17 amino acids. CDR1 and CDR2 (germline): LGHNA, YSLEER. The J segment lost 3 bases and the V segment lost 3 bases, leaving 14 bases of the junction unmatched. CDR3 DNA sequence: TGCGCCAGCAGCCATATGGGAAGGAGCGGGACTATCTACGAGCAGTACTTC. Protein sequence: CASSHMGRSGTIYEQYF.

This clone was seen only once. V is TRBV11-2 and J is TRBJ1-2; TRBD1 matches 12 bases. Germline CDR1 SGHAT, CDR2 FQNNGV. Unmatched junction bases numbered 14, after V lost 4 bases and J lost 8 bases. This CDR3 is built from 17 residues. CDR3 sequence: CASSSYGTGGNLSGYTF. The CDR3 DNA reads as TGTGCCAGCAGCTCGTACGGGACAGGGGGCAACTTATCGGGCTACACCTTC.

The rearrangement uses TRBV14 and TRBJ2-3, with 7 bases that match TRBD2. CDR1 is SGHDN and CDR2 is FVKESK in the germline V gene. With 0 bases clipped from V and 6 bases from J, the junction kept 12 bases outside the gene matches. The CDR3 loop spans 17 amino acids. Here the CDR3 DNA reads TGTGCCAGCAGCCAAGATGAGCCAGCGGGATTATGGGATACGCAGTATTTT. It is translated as CASSQDEPAGLWDTQYF.

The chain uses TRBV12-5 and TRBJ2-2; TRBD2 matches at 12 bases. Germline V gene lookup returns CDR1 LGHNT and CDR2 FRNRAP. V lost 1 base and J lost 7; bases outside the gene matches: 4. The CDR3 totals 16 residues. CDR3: CASGLGLAGVGGELFF. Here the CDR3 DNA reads TGTGCTAGTGGTTTGGGACTAGCGGGAGTTGGCGGGGAGCTGTTTTTT.

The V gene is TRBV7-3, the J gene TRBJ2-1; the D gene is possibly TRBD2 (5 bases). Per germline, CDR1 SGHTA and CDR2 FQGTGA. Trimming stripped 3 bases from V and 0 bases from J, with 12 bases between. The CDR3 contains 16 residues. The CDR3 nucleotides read TGTGCCAGCAGCTTCGGTAGCGCGAGCTCCTACAATGAGCAGTTCTTC. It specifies CASSFGSASSYNEQFF.

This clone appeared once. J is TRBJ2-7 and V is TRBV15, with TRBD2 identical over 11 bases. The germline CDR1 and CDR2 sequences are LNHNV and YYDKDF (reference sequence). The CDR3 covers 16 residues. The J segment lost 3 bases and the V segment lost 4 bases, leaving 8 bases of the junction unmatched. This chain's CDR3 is CATSNLGTSGDYEQYF. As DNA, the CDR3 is TGTGCCACCAGCAATTTAGGGACTAGCGGAGACTACGAGCAGTACTTC. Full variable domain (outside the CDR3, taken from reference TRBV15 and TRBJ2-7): DAMVIQNPRYQVTQFGKPVTLSCSQTLNHNVMYWYQQKSSQAPKLLFHYYDKDFNNEADTPDNFQSRRPNTSFCFLDIRSPGLGDTAMYLCATSNLGTSGDYEQYFGPGTRLTVT.

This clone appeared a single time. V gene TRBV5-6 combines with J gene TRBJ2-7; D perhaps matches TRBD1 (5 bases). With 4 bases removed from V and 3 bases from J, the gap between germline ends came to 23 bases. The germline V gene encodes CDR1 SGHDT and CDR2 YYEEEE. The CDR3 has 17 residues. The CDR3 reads CASSLGVRSRENYEQYF. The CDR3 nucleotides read TGTGCCAGCAGCCTAGGGGTTCGTTCTCGAGAGAACTACGAGCAGTACTTC.

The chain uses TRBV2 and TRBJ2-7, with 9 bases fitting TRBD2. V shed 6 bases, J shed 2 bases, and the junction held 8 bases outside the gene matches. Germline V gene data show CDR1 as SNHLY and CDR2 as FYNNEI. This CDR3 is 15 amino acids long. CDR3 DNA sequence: TGTGCCAGCAGCGGTAGCGGGAGATTGCCCTACGAGCAGTACTTC. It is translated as CASSGSGRLPYEQYF. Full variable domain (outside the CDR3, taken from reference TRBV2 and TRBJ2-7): EPEVTQTPSHQVTQMGQEVILRCVPISNHLYFYWYRQILGQKVEFLVSFYNNEISEKSEIFDDQFSVERPDGSNFTLKIRSTKLEDSAMYFCASSGSGRLPYEQYFGPGTRLTVT.

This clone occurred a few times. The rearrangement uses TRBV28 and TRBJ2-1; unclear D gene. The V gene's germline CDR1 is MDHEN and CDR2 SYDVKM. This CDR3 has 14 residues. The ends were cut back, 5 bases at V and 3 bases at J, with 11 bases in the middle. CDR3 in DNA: TGTGCCAGCAGTCCGACTGGCCGCTACAATGAGCAGTTCTTC. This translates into CASSPTGRYNEQFF. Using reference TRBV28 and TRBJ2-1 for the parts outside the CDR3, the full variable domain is DVKVTQSSRYLVKRTGEKVFLECVQDMDHENMFWYRQDPGLGLRLIYFSYDVKMKEKGDIPEGYSVSREKKERFSLILESASTNQTSMYLCASSPTGRYNEQFFGPGTRLTVL.

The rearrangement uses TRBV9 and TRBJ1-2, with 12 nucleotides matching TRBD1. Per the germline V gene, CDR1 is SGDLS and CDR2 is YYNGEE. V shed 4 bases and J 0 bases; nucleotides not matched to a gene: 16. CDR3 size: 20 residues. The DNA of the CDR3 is TGTGCCAGCAGCCCGGGACAGGGGGCGCCCCCCACCACTGCTAACTATGGCTACACCTTC. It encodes CASSPGQGAPPTTANYGYTF.

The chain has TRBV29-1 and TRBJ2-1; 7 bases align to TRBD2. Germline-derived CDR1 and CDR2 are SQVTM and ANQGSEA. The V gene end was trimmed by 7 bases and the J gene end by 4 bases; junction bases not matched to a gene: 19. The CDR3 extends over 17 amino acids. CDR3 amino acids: CSAPRWASPGGYNEQFF. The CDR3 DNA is TGCAGCGCCCCACGGTGGGCTAGCCCGGGGGGTTACAATGAGCAGTTCTTC.

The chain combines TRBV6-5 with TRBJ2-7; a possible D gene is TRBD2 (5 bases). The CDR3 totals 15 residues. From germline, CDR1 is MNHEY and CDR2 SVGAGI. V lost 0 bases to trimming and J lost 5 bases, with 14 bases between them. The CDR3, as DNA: TGTGCCAGCAGTTACTCTTTCGTGTCGGGGAACGAGCAGTACTTC. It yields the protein CASSYSFVSGNEQYF.

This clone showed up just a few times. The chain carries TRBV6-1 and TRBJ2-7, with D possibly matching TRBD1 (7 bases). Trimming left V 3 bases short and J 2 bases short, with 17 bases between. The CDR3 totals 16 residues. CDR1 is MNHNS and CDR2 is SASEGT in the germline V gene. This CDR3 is CASSDGGGDRPYEQYF. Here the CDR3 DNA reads TGTGCCAGCAGTGACGGGGGTGGGGACAGACCCTACGAGCAGTACTTC.